This T cell receptor (beta chain) appears in the sequencing data of a study of cytomegalovirus exposure and HLA in healthy donors. The PCR employed 60 Vbeta primers together with 13 Jbeta primers. Generated by immunoSEQ multiplex PCR, the TCRdb table keeps only in-frame clones and is missing some. The table includes more than 95,000 clones, 65% to 80% detected once. Germline assignment: CDR1 PRHDT and CDR2 FYEKMQ (reference sequence). V dropped 5 bases and J dropped 1; count of bases not matched to a gene: 4. This CDR3 is 14 amino acids long. The sample comprised PBMCs. The chain combines TRBV13 with TRBJ2-7; 8 bases fit TRBD1. This clonotype originated in a woman in her sixties or seventies in good health and CMV-seropositive. In nucleotides, the CDR3 is TGTGCCAGCAGCCGTGGGACAGGTTCCTACGAGCAGTACTTC. Protein sequence: CASSRGTGSYEQYF.